The 19 T cell receptor beta chains below were found in one sample sequenced in a study of blood T cell repertoires in COVID-19 (dated by TCRdb to the early 2020s). The library was obtained by the immunoSEQ multiplex PCR assay. In TCRdb, the immuneACCESS table is reduced to in-frame sequences with V and J assigned. These tables do not hold every clone; where another copy was compared, an unresolved V gene accounts for under half, and the others remain unexplained. In all, the sample holds under 250,000 clones, and about 88% of those were seen once. Together, the top ten hold more than 6.5% of the sample. Sequenced material: peripheral blood. All receptors derive from a woman aged 70 to 79 with active or convalescent COVID-19.

The chain links TRBV6-1 to TRBJ1-3; D gene uncertain. CDR3 length: 12 amino acids. Per the germline V gene, CDR1 is MNHNS and CDR2 is SASEGT. V gave up 3 bases and J gave up 4 bases, with 4 bases separating them. This CDR3 reads CASSDRGNTIYF. The CDR3 bases are TGTGCCAGCAGTGACAGGGGAAACACCATATATTTT.

The chain carries TRBV27 and TRBJ2-2; TRBD1 matches at 7 bases. The CDR3 length is 14 residues. J lost 3 bases, V lost 8 bases, and 6 bases had no gene match. From germline, CDR1 is MNHEY and CDR2 SMNVEV (reference sequence). The CDR3 region is CASGVQGYTGELFF. In DNA form, the CDR3 reads TGTGCCAGCGGAGTACAGGGGTACACCGGGGAGCTGTTTTTT.

The J gene is TRBJ1-5, the V gene TRBV6-2 or TRBV6-3; possible D gene TRBD1, 5 bases. This CDR3 has 15 amino acids. The germline CDR1 and CDR2 sequences are MNHEY and SVGEGT. V was shortened by 1 base and J by 4 bases, with 11 bases between the two germline ends. CDR3 nucleotide sequence: TGTGCCAGCAGTTACTTGGGACTCCAGAATCAGCCCCAGCATTTT. This encodes CASSYLGLQNQPQHF.

V usage is TRBV11-2 and J usage is TRBJ2-2; D might be TRBD2 (7 bases). Germline V gives CDR1 SGHAT, CDR2 FQNNGV. This CDR3 spans 15 amino acids. V was trimmed by 8 bases and J by 0 bases, leaving 13 bases between them. The CDR3 nucleotides read TGTGCCAGCGCCGGGGGGCTGACGAACACCGGGGAGCTGTTTTTT. It translates to CASAGGLTNTGELFF. Combining the CDR3 with reference TRBV11-2 and TRBJ2-2 gives the whole variable domain EAGVAQSPRYKIIEKRQSVAFWCNPISGHATLYWYQQILGQGPKLLIQFQNNGVVDDSQLPKDRFSAERLKGVDSTLKIQPAKLEDSAVYLCASAGGLTNTGELFFGEGSRLTVL.

In this sample, this clone turned up once. The rearrangement uses TRBV6-5 and TRBJ1-4; D call uncertain. CDR3 length: 15 amino acids. The V gene lost 6 bases and the J gene lost 10 bases, with 21 bases spanning the gap. Germline V gene data show CDR1 as MNHEY and CDR2 as SVGAGI. CDR3 coding DNA: TGTGCCAGCAGACTCGATCCGCGAAGTGAGGGAAAACTGTTTTTT. This translates into CASRLDPRSEGKLFF.

The count of this clone is one. V usage is TRBV12-3 or TRBV12-4 and J usage is TRBJ1-1; no reliable D call. Trimming shortened V by 11 bases and J by 1 base, and 14 bases separated the two germline ends. This CDR3 is 13 amino acids long. The CDR3 loop reads CASNWAENTEAFF. CDR3 DNA sequence: TGTGCCTCCAACTGGGCAGAGAACACTGAAGCTTTCTTT.

The rearrangement links TRBV9 to TRBJ1-1, with D hard to call. Germline CDR1 is SGDLS and CDR2 is YYNGEE. V gave up 0 bases and J gave up 6 bases, with 15 bases separating them. The CDR3 runs 15 residues. This chain's CDR3 is CASSVESTRVSEAFF. CDR3 coding DNA: TGTGCCAGCAGCGTAGAAAGTACCCGGGTATCTGAAGCTTTCTTT. The full variable domain, in which reference TRBV9 and TRBJ1-1 provide the parts outside the CDR3, is DSGVTQTPKHLITATGQRVTLRCSPRSGDLSVYWYQQSLDQGLQFLIQYYNGEERAKGNILERFSAQQFPDLHSELNLSSLELGDSALYFCASSVESTRVSEAFFGQGTRLTVV.

This rearrangement joins TRBV2 to TRBJ2-2, with unresolved D. V dropped 11 bases and J dropped 6 bases, with 16 bases sitting between them. The CDR3 consists of 13 residues. Germline V lookup: CDR1 SNHLY, CDR2 FYNNEI. CDR3 nucleotide sequence: TGTGCCGTAAGTCTCCTGAGGCCCGGGGAGCTGTTTTTT. Protein sequence: CAVSLLRPGELFF.

The V and J genes are TRBV5-6 and TRBJ2-5; TRBD1 agrees at 7 bases. The CDR3 loop spans 15 amino acids. CDR1 SGHDT and CDR2 YYEEEE come from the germline V gene. V was clipped by 6 bases and J by 4 bases; unmatched bases: 12. Here the CDR3 reads CASNEDRVGGETQYF. The CDR3 nucleotides are TGTGCCAGCAACGAAGACAGGGTAGGGGGAGAGACCCAGTACTTC.

This chain connects TRBV5-1 to TRBJ2-1; 13 bases agree with TRBD2. In germline, CDR1 is SGHRS, CDR2 YFSETQ. Germline trimming cut 5 bases from V and 6 bases from J; bases unmatched to any gene: 5. The CDR3 covers 15 residues. This CDR3 reads CASSPWTSGGNEQFF. CDR3 nucleotides: TGCGCCAGCAGTCCCTGGACTAGCGGGGGCAATGAGCAGTTCTTC. The full variable domain, in which reference TRBV5-1 and TRBJ2-1 provide the parts outside the CDR3, is KAGVTQTPRYLIKTRGQQVTLSCSPISGHRSVSWYQQTPGQGLQFLFEYFSETQRNKGNFPGRFSGRQFSNSRSEMNVSTLELGDSALYLCASSPWTSGGNEQFFGPGTRLTVL.

This clone was detected only a few times. This sequence joins TRBV4-3 and TRBJ1-3; TRBD1 agrees at 7 bases. This CDR3 contains 19 residues. The germline gives CDR1 LGHNA, CDR2 YSLEER. Germline trimming cut 2 bases from V and 0 bases from J; bases unmatched to any gene: 13. The CDR3: CASSQRSLGQVSSGNTIYF. As DNA, the CDR3 is TGCGCCAGCAGCCAACGCTCCCTTGGACAGGTTTCCTCTGGAAACACCATATATTTT.

J is TRBJ2-7 and V is TRBV7-2, with a weak D call TRBD2 (6 bases). CDR1 is SGHTA, CDR2 FQGNSA, per germline. This CDR3 spans 15 amino acids. V lost 5 bases and J 3 bases, leaving 17 bases between the germline ends. The CDR3 region has the DNA TGTGCCAGCAGCCCCGCCTCCGGGGGAAGCTACGAGCAGTACTTC. This gives the protein CASSPASGGSYEQYF.

The J gene is TRBJ2-7, the V gene TRBV6-5, with a weak D call TRBD2 (5 bases). The CDR3 spans 14 residues. The germline V and J ends were trimmed by 7 bases and 1 base, with 14 bases remaining between them. Germline CDR1 and CDR2: MNHEY and SVGAGI. The CDR3, as DNA: TGTGCCAGCACCACCCCGGGGTCTTCCTACGAGCAGTACTTC. Translated, it gives CASTTPGSSYEQYF.

The chain recombines TRBV5-4 with TRBJ2-7; TRBD1 agrees at 11 bases. The germline gives CDR1 SGHNT, CDR2 YYREEE (reference sequence). V gave up 1 base and J gave up 5 bases; unmatched junction bases: 5. CDR3 size: 15 residues. CDR3 in amino acids: CASSLKGQGAHEQYF. The CDR3 DNA is TGTGCCAGCAGCTTGAAAGGACAGGGGGCCCACGAGCAGTACTTC.

The chain employs TRBV10-3 and TRBJ1-2; the D is unclear. Germline V gives CDR1 ENHRY, CDR2 SYGVKD. The ends were cut back, 4 bases at V and 3 bases at J, with 9 bases in the middle. This CDR3 is built from 13 residues. The CDR3 here is CAISGGLDYGYTF. The CDR3 DNA follows: TGTGCCATCAGTGGAGGCCTAGACTATGGCTACACCTTC.

This chain links TRBV7-8 with TRBJ2-3; 12 bases are a match to TRBD2. V was clipped by 4 bases and J by 1 base; unmatched bases: 3. The CDR3 loop spans 16 amino acids. Germline V gene lookup returns CDR1 SGHVS and CDR2 FQNEAQ. The CDR3 nucleotides read TGTGCCAGCAGCTCCCGGACTAGCGGGGGCACAGATACGCAGTATTTT. This gives the protein CASSSRTSGGTDTQYF. Based on the CDR3 plus reference TRBV7-8 and TRBJ2-3, the full variable domain is GAGVSQSPRYKVAKRGQDVALRCDPISGHVSLFWYQQALGQGPEFLTYFQNEAQLDKSGLPSDRFFAERPEGSVSTLKIQRTQQEDSAVYLCASSSRTSGGTDTQYFGPGTRLTVL.

V is TRBV12-3 or TRBV12-4 and J is TRBJ1-2, with D tentatively TRBD1 (5 bases). This CDR3 has 13 residues. Trimming removed 10 bases from V and 4 bases from J, with 16 bases in between. The CDR3 here is CANFRATVYGYTF. CDR3 DNA sequence: TGTGCCAACTTCCGGGCGACAGTCTATGGCTACACCTTC.

This clone was observed once. V usage is TRBV25-1 and J usage is TRBJ2-7; 10 bases are shared with TRBD1. Per the germline V gene, CDR1 is MGHDK and CDR2 is SYGVNS. This CDR3 spans 12 amino acids. J gave up 5 bases and V 6 bases, and 1 base lay outside the gene matches. In DNA form, the CDR3 reads TGTGCCAGCAGGACAGGGGGCGACGAGCAGTACTTC. Its protein product is CASRTGGDEQYF.

This chain links TRBV4-3 with TRBJ2-5, with D possibly being TRBD2 (6 bases). The V gene lost 0 bases and the J gene lost 7 bases, with 24 bases spanning the gap. Looked up from germline, CDR1 is LGHNA and CDR2 is YSLEER. This CDR3 region has 18 residues. The CDR3 is CASSQDRTGHGTRGTQYF. For the CDR3, the DNA is TGCGCCAGCAGCCAAGATCGTACGGGCCATGGGACTCGGGGGACCCAGTACTTC.